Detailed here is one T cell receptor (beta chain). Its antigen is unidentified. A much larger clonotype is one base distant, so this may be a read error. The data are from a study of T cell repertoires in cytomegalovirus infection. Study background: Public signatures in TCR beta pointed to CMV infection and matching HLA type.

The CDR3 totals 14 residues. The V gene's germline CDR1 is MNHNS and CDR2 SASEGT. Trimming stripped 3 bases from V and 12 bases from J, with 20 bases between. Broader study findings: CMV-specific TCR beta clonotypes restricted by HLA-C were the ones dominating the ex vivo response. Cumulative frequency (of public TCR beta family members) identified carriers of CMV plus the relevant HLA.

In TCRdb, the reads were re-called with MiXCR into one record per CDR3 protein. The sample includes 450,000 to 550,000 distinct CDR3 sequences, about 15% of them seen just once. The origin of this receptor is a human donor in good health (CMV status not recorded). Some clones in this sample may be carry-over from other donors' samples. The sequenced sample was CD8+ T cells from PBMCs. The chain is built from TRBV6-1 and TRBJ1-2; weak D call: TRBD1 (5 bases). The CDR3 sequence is CASSEGPPLKGNTF. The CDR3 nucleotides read TGTGCCAGCAGTGAGGGGCCTCCTTTAAAGGGCAACACCTTC.